This T cell receptor (beta chain) derives from a study of cytomegalovirus exposure and HLA in healthy donors. General observations from the study: In an earlier analysis, in some 600 donors, most V segments appeared productive either ~87% or ~30% of the time.

The PCR had 60 Vbeta and 13 Jbeta primers. Some clones are missing from TCRdb's copy, which holds only in-frame ones; the method was immunoSEQ multiplex PCR. The repertoire holds 90,000 to 120,000 clones, with 65% to 90% as singletons. About this clone: Its antigen remains unidentified.

Trimming took off 3 bases at V and 0 bases at J, with 10 bases between the two ends. Germline assignment: CDR1 SGDLS and CDR2 YYNGEE. CDR3 length: 15 amino acids. The rearrangement uses TRBV9 and TRBJ1-5; D possibly corresponds to TRBD1 (5 bases). The material sequenced was PBMCs. The TCR originated in a young woman in good health and CMV-seronegative. In nucleotides, the CDR3 is TGTGCCAGCAGCGCCGGGGGAGATAGCAATCAGCCCCAGCATTTT. It encodes CASSAGGDSNQPQHF.